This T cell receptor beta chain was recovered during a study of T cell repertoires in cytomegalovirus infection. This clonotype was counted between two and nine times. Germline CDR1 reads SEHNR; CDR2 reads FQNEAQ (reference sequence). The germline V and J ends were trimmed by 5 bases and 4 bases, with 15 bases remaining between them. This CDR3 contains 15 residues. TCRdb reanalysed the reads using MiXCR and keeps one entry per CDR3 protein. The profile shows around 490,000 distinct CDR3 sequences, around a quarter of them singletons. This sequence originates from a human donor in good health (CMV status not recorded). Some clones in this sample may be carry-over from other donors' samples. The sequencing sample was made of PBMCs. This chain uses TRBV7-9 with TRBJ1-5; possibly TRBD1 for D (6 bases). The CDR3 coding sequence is TGTGCCAGCAGCGAGGGGGACGGACCGAATCAGCCCCAGCATTTT. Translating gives CASSEGDGPNQPQHF.